This TCR beta chain was retrieved from a study of beta chain features in type 1 diabetes. Turning to the study itself: Cell yields, age and gender were similar between patients and healthy donors. Notes on the study in general: It was among patients, rather than healthy donors, that naive, central memory and Treg TCRB repertoires appeared more similar. Researchers report that Type 1 diabetes patients had moderately but significantly shorter TCRB CDR3s across all four CD4+ subsets.

Expressed TCRB transcripts were sequenced, since all the RNA that had been isolated was reverse transcribed. Some clones are missing from TCRdb's copy, which holds only in-frame ones; the method was immunoSEQ multiplex PCR. The table lists 550,000 to 850,000 clones, 13% of them singletons. J gave up 5 bases and V 1 base, and 13 bases lay outside the gene matches. The germline gives CDR1 SGHAT, CDR2 FQDESV (reference sequence). The CDR3 length is 17 residues. About this clone itself: Its target is not known.

The chain uses TRBV11-1 and TRBJ2-5, with TRBD1 identical over 7 bases. Material for sequencing was naive CD4+ T cells from blood. The TCR comes from a young man with type 1 diabetes. The CDR3 DNA reads as TGTGCCAGCAGCTTAGGTAACAGGGGCACTGACGCGGAGACCCAGTACTTC. Protein: CASSLGNRGTDAETQYF.